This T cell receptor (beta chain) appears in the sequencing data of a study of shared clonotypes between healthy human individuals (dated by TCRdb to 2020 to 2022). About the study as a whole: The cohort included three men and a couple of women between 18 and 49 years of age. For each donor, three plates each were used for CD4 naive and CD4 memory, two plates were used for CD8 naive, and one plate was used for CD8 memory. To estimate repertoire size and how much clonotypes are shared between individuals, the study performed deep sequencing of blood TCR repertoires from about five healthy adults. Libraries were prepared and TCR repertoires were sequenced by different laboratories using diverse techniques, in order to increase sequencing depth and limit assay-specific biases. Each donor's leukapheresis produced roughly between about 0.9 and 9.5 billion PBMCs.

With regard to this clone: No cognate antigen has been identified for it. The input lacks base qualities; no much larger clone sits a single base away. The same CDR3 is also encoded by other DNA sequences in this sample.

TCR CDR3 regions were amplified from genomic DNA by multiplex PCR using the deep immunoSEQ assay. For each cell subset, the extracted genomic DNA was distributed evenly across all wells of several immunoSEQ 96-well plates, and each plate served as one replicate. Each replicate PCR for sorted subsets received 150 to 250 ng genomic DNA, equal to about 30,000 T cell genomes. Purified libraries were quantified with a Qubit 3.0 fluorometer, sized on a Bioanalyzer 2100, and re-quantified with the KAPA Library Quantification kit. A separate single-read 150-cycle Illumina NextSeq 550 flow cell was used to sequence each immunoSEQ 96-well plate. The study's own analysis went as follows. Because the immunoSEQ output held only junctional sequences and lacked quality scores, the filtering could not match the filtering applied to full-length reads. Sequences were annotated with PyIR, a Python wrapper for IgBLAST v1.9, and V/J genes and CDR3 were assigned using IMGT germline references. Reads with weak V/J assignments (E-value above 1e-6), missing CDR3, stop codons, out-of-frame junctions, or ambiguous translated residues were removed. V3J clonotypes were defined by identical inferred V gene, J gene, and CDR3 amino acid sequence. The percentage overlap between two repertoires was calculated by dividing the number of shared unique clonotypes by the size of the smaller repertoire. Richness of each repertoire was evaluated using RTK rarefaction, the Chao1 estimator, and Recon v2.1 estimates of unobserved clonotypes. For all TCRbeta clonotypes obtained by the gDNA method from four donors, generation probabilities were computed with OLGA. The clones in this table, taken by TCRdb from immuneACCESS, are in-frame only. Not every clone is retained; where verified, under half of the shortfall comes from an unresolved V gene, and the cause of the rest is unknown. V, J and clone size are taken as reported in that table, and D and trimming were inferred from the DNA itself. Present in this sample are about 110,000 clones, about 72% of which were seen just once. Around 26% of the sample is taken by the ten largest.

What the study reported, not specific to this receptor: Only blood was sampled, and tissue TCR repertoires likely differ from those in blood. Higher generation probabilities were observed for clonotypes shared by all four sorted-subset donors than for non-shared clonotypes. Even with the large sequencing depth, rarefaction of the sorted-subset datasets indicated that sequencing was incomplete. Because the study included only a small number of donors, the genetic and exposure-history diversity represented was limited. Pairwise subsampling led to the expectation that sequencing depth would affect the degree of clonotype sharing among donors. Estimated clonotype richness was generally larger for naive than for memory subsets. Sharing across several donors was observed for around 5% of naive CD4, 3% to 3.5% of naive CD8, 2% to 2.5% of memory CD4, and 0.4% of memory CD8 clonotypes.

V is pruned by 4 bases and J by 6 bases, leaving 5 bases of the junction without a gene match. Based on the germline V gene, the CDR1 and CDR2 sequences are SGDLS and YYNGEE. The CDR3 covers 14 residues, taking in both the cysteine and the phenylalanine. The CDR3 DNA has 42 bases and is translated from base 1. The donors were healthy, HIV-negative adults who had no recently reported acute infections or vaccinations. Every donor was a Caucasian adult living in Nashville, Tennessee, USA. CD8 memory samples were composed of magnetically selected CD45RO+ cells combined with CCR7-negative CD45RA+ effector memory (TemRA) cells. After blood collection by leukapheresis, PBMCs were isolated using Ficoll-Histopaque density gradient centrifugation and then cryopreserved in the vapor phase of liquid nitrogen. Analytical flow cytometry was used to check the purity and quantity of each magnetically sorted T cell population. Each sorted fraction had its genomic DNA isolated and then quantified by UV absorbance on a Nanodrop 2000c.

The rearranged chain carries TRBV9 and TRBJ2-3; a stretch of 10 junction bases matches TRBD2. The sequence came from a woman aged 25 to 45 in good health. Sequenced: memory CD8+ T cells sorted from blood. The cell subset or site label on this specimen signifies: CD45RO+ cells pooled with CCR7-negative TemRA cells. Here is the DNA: TGTGCCAGCAGCCTAGCGGGAGCTTCGGATACGCAGTATTTT. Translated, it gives CASSLAGASDTQYF.